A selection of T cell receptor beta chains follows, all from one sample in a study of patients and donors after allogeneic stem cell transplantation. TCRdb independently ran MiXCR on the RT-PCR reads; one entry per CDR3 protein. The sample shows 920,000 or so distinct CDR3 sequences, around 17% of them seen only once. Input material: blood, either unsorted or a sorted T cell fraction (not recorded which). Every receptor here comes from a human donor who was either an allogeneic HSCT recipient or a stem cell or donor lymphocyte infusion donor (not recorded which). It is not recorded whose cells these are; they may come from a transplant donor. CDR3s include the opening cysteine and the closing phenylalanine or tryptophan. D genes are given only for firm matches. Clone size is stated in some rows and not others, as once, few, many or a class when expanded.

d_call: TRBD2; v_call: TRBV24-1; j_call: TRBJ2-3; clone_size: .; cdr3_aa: CATSDTTGTRVADTQYF; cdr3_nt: TGTGCCACCAGTGATACAACCGGGACTAGAGTTGCAGATACGCAGTATTTT
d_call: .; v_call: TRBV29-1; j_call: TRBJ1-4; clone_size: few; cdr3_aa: CSVGVPEEDEKLFF; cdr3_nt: TGCAGCGTCGGGGTACCCGAGGAAGATGAAAAACTGTTTTTT
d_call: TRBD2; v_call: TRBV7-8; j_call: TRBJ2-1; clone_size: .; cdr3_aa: CASRRLAGASYNEQFF; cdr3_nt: TGTGCCAGCAGACGACTAGCGGGAGCCTCCTACAATGAGCAGTTCTTC
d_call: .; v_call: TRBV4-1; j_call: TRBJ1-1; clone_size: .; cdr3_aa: CASSQDTGVVNTEAFF; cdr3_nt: TGCGCCAGCAGCCAAGATACCGGGGTAGTGAACACTGAAGCTTTCTTT
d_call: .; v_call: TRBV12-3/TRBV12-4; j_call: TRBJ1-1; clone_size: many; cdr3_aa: CASSPGQEAFF; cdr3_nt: TGTGCCAGCAGTCCCGGACAGGAAGCTTTCTTT
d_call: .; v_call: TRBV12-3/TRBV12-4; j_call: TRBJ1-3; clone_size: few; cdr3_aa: CASSFRGLGGNTIYF; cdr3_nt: TGTGCCAGCAGTTTTCGTGGGCTGGGAGGAAACACCATATATTTT
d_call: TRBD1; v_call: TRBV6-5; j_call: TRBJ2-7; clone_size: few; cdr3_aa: CASSYSGQGYLSEQYF; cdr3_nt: TGTGCCAGCAGTTACTCTGGACAGGGGTATCTCTCCGAGCAGTACTTC
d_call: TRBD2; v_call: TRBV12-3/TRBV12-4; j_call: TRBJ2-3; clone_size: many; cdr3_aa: CASSPTSGMTDTQYF; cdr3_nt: TGTGCCAGCAGCCCGACTAGCGGGATGACAGATACGCAGTATTTT
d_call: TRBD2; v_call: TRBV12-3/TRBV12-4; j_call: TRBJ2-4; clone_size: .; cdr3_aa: CASSDDGLAGGLAKNIQYF; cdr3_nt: TGTGCCAGCAGTGATGATGGACTAGCGGGGGGATTAGCCAAAAACATTCAGTACTTC
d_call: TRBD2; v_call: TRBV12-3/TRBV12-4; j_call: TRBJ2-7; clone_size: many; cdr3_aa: CASSFGTTYEQYF; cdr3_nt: TGTGCCAGCAGTTTTGGGACTACATACGAGCAGTACTTC
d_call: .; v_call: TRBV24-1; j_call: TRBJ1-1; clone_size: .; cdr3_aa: CATSDLPENTEAFF; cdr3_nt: TGTGCCACCAGTGATTTGCCCGAGAACACTGAAGCTTTCTTT
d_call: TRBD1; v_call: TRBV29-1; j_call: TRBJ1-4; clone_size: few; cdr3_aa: CSVRTGWSGTNEKLFF; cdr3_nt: TGCAGCGTCCGGACAGGCTGGTCCGGAACTAATGAAAAACTGTTTTTT
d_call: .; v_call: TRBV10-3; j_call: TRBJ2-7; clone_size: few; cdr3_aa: CAISESAGLEQYF; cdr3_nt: TGTGCCATCAGTGAGTCAGCAGGGCTCGAGCAGTACTTC
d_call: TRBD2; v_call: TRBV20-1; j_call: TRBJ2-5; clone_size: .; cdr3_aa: CSAPTSGGRTYQETQYF; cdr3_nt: TGCAGTGCTCCAACTAGCGGGGGGCGAACCTACCAAGAGACCCAGTACTTC
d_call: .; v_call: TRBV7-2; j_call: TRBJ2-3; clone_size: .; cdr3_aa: CASSFRSGGASDTQYF; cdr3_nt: TGTGCCAGCAGCTTCCGCAGTGGGGGCGCCTCAGATACGCAGTATTTT
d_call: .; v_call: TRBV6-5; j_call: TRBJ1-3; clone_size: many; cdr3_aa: CASSYAGAPGNTIYF; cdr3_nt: TGTGCCAGCAGTTACGCAGGGGCCCCTGGAAACACCATATATTTT
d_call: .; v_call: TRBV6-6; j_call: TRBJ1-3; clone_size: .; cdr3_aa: CASSSRSGNTIYF; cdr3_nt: TGTGCCAGCAGTTCGCGCTCTGGAAACACCATATATTTT
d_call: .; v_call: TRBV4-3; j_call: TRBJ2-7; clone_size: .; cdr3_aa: CASSQNRAYEQYF; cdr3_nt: TGCGCCAGCAGCCAAAACAGGGCCTACGAGCAGTACTTC
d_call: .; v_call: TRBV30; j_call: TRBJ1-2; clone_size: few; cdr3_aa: CARTENNYGYTF; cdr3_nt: TGTGCCAGGACAGAGAATAACTATGGCTACACCTTC
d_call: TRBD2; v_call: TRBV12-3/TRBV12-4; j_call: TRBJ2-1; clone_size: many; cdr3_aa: CASSFRLATNTGQFF; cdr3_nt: TGTGCCAGCAGTTTCCGACTAGCGACAAACACGGGGCAGTTCTTC
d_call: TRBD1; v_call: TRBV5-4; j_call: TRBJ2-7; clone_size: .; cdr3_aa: CASSLVGTGYYEQYF; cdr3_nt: TGTGCCAGCAGCTTGGTAGGGACAGGGTACTACGAGCAGTACTTC
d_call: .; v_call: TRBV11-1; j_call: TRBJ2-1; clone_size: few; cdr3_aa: CASSSVVVGGISYNEQFF; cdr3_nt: TGTGCCAGCAGCTCAGTGGTGGTGGGGGGCATCTCCTACAATGAGCAGTTCTTC
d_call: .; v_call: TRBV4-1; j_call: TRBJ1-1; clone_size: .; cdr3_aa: CASSTTTEAFF; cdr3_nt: TGCGCCAGCAGCACTACCACTGAAGCTTTCTTT
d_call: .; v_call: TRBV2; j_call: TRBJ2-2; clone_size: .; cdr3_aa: CASKPRALNTGELFF; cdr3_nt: TGTGCCAGCAAACCCCGGGCCTTGAACACCGGGGAGCTGTTTTTT
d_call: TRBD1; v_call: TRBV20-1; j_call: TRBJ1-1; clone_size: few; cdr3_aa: CSATQTGTMNTEAFF; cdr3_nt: TGCAGTGCCACGCAGACAGGGACAATGAACACTGAAGCTTTCTTT
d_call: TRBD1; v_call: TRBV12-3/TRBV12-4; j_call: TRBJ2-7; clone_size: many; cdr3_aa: CASKFHGQGASEQYF; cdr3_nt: TGTGCCAGCAAGTTTCACGGACAGGGAGCTTCCGAGCAGTACTTC
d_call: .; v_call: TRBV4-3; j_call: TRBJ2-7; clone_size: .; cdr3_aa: CASSQVWGGADYEQYF; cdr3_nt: TGCGCCAGCAGCCAAGTTTGGGGGGGCGCGGATTACGAGCAGTACTTC
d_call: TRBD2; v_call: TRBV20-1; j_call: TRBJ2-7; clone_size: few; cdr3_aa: CSARGEPYEQYF; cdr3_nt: TGCAGTGCTCGGGGGGAACCCTACGAGCAGTACTTC